The 26 T cell receptor beta chains presented below share a single source sample, sequenced in a study of cytomegalovirus exposure and HLA in healthy donors. Sequencing was performed with immunoSEQ multiplex PCR; in TCRdb, only in-frame clones are kept and a portion is missing. Among around 63,000 clones, 70% to 90% were seen once, and the ten largest hold roughly 1.2%. The material sequenced was PBMCs. Receptors were obtained from a woman aged 18 to 35 in good health and CMV-seronegative.

This clone showed up just once. CDR3 sequence (DNA): TGTGCCAGCAGGTCGACAGGGCCCAACACTGAAGCTTTCTTT. This sequence encodes CASRSTGPNTEAFF. V is TRBV2 and J is TRBJ1-1; TRBD1 aligns across 7 bases. Germline V CDR1 and CDR2: SNHLY, FYNNEI. The CDR3 runs to 14 residues. Trimming at V came to 6 bases and at J to 2 bases, leaving 6 bases not matched to a gene.

The chain joins TRBV11-3 to TRBJ2-7; possibly TRBD1 for D (6 bases). Germline CDR1 SGHNT, CDR2 YENEEA. The CDR3 has 15 amino acids. V was cut by 3 bases and J by 4 bases, with 16 bases left in between. The CDR3 DNA is TGTGCCAGCAGCTTCAAAGGGGGACCTCCTTACGAGCAGTACTTC. As protein: CASSFKGGPPYEQYF.

A few counts support this clone. The chain recombines TRBV30 with TRBJ2-7; perhaps TRBD2 as D (6 bases). The germline V gene encodes CDR1 GTSNPN and CDR2 SVGIG (reference sequence). The germline V and J ends were trimmed by 5 bases and 0 bases, with 14 bases remaining between them. This CDR3 has 14 residues. The CDR3 DNA reads TGTGCCTGGCGGGGACTTACAAGCTCCTACGAGCAGTACTTC. It is translated as CAWRGLTSSYEQYF.

The V and J genes are TRBV7-2 and TRBJ1-4; the match to TRBD1 covers 9 bases. This CDR3 contains 14 residues. Per the germline V gene, CDR1 is SGHTA and CDR2 is FQGNSA. The V gene end was trimmed by 3 bases and the J gene end by 8 bases; junction bases not matched to a gene: 4. The CDR3: CASSLTGGKEKLFF. The CDR3 nucleotides are TGTGCCAGCAGCTTGACAGGGGGGAAAGAAAAACTGTTTTTT.

This chain links TRBV6-1 with TRBJ2-1, with 9 bases aligning to TRBD1. This CDR3 has 14 amino acids. The germline gives CDR1 MNHNS, CDR2 SASEGT. V was clipped by 6 bases and J by 7 bases; unmatched bases: 7. CDR3: CASSRDRVANEQFF. The CDR3, as DNA: TGTGCCAGCAGCCGGGACAGGGTTGCGAATGAGCAGTTCTTC.

This chain connects TRBV5-4 to TRBJ2-5; 11 bases align to TRBD2. Germline-derived CDR1 and CDR2 are SGHNT and YYREEE (reference sequence). This CDR3 contains 16 residues. J lost 2 bases, V lost 4 bases, and 7 bases had no gene match. Written as DNA, the CDR3 is TGTGCCAGCAGCAAACCGGGACTAGCGGAGCAAGAGACCCAGTACTTC. Encoded protein: CASSKPGLAEQETQYF. The complete variable domain, with remaining parts taken from reference TRBV5-4 and TRBJ2-5, reads ETGVTQSPTHLIKTRGQQVTLRCSSQSGHNTVSWYQQALGQGPQFIFQYYREEENGRGNFPPRFSGLQFPNYSSELNVNALELDDSALYLCASSKPGLAEQETQYFGPGTRLLVL.

The chain employs TRBV7-9 and TRBJ1-4; 7 bases align to TRBD1. V lost 1 base to trimming and J lost 4 bases; unmatched junction nucleotides: 3. CDR3 length: 15 residues. Germline assignment: CDR1 SEHNR and CDR2 FQNEAQ (reference sequence). As DNA, the CDR3 is TGTGCCAGCAGCTTAGGGGGACAGCTTAATGAAAAACTGTTTTTT. Amino acids: CASSLGGQLNEKLFF.

In this sample, this clone turned up once. J is TRBJ2-1 and V is TRBV7-6; D not certain. Trimming pared 1 base from V and 4 bases from J, leaving 8 bases between. CDR1 and CDR2 (germline): SGHVS, FNYEAQ. The CDR3 runs to 14 residues. CDR3 bases: TGTGCCAGCAGCTTAGGCGACACATACAATGAGCAGTTCTTC. Residues: CASSLGDTYNEQFF.

V is TRBV28 and J is TRBJ2-7; TRBD1 agrees at 12 bases. Unmatched junction bases numbered 17, after V lost 10 bases and J lost 4 bases. The CDR3 is 17 amino acids. Germline CDR1 is MDHEN and CDR2 is SYDVKM. The CDR3 sequence: CATPRTRDRGLSYEQYF. In DNA form, the CDR3 reads TGTGCCACCCCTCGAACTAGGGACAGGGGGCTGAGTTACGAGCAGTACTTC.

The rearrangement joins TRBV7-2 to TRBJ2-1; TRBD2 might be the D (5 bases). Germline V gene lookup returns CDR1 SGHTA and CDR2 FQGNSA. Trimming stripped 5 bases from V and 9 bases from J, with 23 bases between. The CDR3 is 16 amino acids. The CDR3 bases are TGTGCCAGCAGCCGGACCCCGAGAGGGCGAATTGGTGAGCAGTTCTTC. This codes for CASSRTPRGRIGEQFF.

V is TRBV7-2 and J is TRBJ2-3, with unresolved D. CDR1 and CDR2 from the germline V gene are SGHTA and FQGNSA. V was cut by 5 bases and J by 0 bases, with 12 bases left in between. This CDR3 region has 15 residues. CDR3 residues: CASSPSPGSTDTQYF. DNA for the CDR3: TGTGCCAGCAGCCCAAGTCCGGGTAGCACAGATACGCAGTATTTT.

There are many counts of this clone. The chain joins TRBV5-6 to TRBJ1-4; maybe TRBD1 (5 bases). This CDR3 spans 14 amino acids. The V end lost 0 bases, the J end lost 13 bases, and 16 bases lay between the germline ends. Germline-derived CDR1 and CDR2 are SGHDT and YYEEEE. CDR3 nucleotides: TGTGCCAGCAGCTTGGCGGGACGGCGGGATCGACTGTTTTTT. Translation: CASSLAGRRDRLFF.

The V and J genes are TRBV2 and TRBJ2-7; possibly TRBD1 for D (6 bases). This CDR3 comprises 14 residues. The germline V gene has CDR1 SNHLY and CDR2 FYNNEI. Trimming pared 3 bases from V and 4 bases from J, leaving 13 bases between. The chain's CDR3 is CASSEGAGFYEQYF. CDR3 nucleotide sequence: TGTGCCAGCAGTGAGGGGGCAGGGTTTTACGAGCAGTACTTC. Full variable domain (remainder filled in from reference TRBV2 and TRBJ2-7): EPEVTQTPSHQVTQMGQEVILRCVPISNHLYFYWYRQILGQKVEFLVSFYNNEISEKSEIFDDQFSVERPDGSNFTLKIRSTKLEDSAMYFCASSEGAGFYEQYFGPGTRLTVT.

This chain connects TRBV4-2 to TRBJ2-1; TRBD2 agrees at 9 bases. After removal of 0 bases from V and 2 bases from J, the junction contained 5 bases not matched to a gene. The CDR3 sequence is 17 residues long. Germline assignment: CDR1 LGHNA and CDR2 YNFKEQ. CDR3 residues: CASSQDRGGGAYNEQFF. In nucleotides, the CDR3 is TGTGCCAGCAGCCAAGATCGGGGCGGGGGGGCCTACAATGAGCAGTTCTTC.

CDR3 nucleotide sequence: TGTGCCAGCAGCTACCTACGCGACTATGGCTACACCTTC. Translated, it gives CASSYLRDYGYTF. This chain joins TRBV7-8 and TRBJ1-2; D is ambiguous. Trimming shortened V by 4 bases and J by 3 bases, and 9 bases separated the two germline ends. The germline V gene has CDR1 SGHVS and CDR2 FQNEAQ. This CDR3 comprises 13 residues.

The chain has TRBV6-1 and TRBJ1-2; a possible D gene is TRBD1 (5 bases). In germline, CDR1 is MNHNS, CDR2 SASEGT. V gave up 0 bases and J gave up 5 bases, with 7 bases separating them. This CDR3 has 13 residues. The CDR3 nucleotides read TGTGCCAGCAGTGAAGCGGGGGGGTATGGCTACACCTTC. Translated: CASSEAGGYGYTF.

V is TRBV29-1 and J is TRBJ1-4; D is ambiguous. The germline V gene has CDR1 SQVTM and CDR2 ANQGSEA. This CDR3 comprises 11 residues. V shed 7 bases and J shed 0 bases, with 3 bases lying between them. The chain's CDR3 is CSAATNEKLFF. The CDR3 nucleotides read TGCAGCGCCGCAACTAATGAAAAACTGTTTTTT.

The chain has TRBV19 and TRBJ1-1; D unclear. CDR1 LNHDA and CDR2 SQIVND come from the germline V gene (reference sequence). The CDR3 extends over 15 amino acids. V was pared by 6 bases and J by 3 bases, with 17 bases between. The CDR3 loop is CASRLRSRSDTEAFF. In nucleotides, the CDR3 is TGTGCCAGTAGACTCCGAAGCCGGTCGGACACTGAAGCTTTCTTT.

This chain connects TRBV13 to TRBJ1-3; 8 bases map to TRBD1. J gave up 0 bases and V 5 bases, and 6 bases lay outside the gene matches. Germline CDR1 is PRHDT and CDR2 is FYEKMQ (reference sequence). The CDR3 spans 16 residues. The CDR3 DNA is TGTGCCAGCAGCACAGGGGGATTAATCTCTGGAAACACCATATATTTT. This encodes CASSTGGLISGNTIYF.

V gene TRBV14 combines with J gene TRBJ2-2; D unresolved. From germline, CDR1 is SGHDN and CDR2 FVKESK. CDR3 length equals 15 residues. V was shortened by 0 bases and J by 4 bases, with 9 bases between the two germline ends. The CDR3 region is CASSQDWYFTGELFF. CDR3 bases: TGTGCCAGCAGCCAAGATTGGTACTTCACCGGGGAGCTGTTTTTT.

This chain links TRBV19 with TRBJ1-4; 9 positions agree with TRBD1. The CDR3 extends over 19 amino acids. Germline V gene data show CDR1 as LNHDA and CDR2 as SQIVND (reference sequence). V was pared by 6 bases and J by 0 bases, with 14 bases of the junction left unmatched. In nucleotides, the CDR3 is TGTGCCAGTAGCCGGGACAGGGTCACTTCCGTTGCAACTAATGAAAAACTGTTTTTT. Protein product: CASSRDRVTSVATNEKLFF.

The V call is TRBV5-8, the J call TRBJ1-5; TRBD1 agrees at 8 bases. This CDR3 comprises 19 residues. The ends lost 4 bases at V and 0 bases at J; junction bases unmatched: 15. Per germline, CDR1 SGHTS and CDR2 YDEGEE. CDR3 DNA: TGTGCCAGCAGCGGAGGATCCAACAGGGGGACAAATAGCAATCAGCCCCAGCATTTT. Encoded protein: CASSGGSNRGTNSNQPQHF.

The chain carries TRBV19 and TRBJ1-3; tentatively, D is TRBD1 (6 bases). The CDR3 is 16 amino acids. V was cut by 0 bases and J by 2 bases, with 11 bases left in between. CDR1 is LNHDA, CDR2 SQIVND, per germline (reference sequence). In DNA form, the CDR3 reads TGTGCCAGTAGTATAGAGCGGGGGACAACTGGAAACACCATATATTTT. Encoded protein: CASSIERGTTGNTIYF.

The chain uses TRBV19 and TRBJ1-5; no definite D call. CDR1 is LNHDA, CDR2 SQIVND, per germline (reference sequence). The CDR3 is made up of 14 amino acids. V was shortened by 2 bases and J by 2 bases, with 7 bases between the two germline ends. The CDR3 is CASSINPGNQPQHF. The CDR3 DNA reads TGTGCCAGTAGTATAAATCCAGGCAATCAGCCCCAGCATTTT. Full variable domain (outside the CDR3, taken from reference TRBV19 and TRBJ1-5): DGGITQSPKYLFRKEGQNVTLSCEQNLNHDAMYWYRQDPGQGLRLIYYSQIVNDFQKGDIAEGYSVSREKKESFPLTVTSAQKNPTAFYLCASSINPGNQPQHFGDGTRLSIL.

V gene TRBV30 combines with J gene TRBJ2-2, with D tentatively TRBD1 (6 bases). The CDR3 is made up of 16 amino acids. The V gene lost 0 bases and the J gene lost 3 bases, with 14 bases spanning the gap. Germline CDR1 is GTSNPN and CDR2 is SVGIG (reference sequence). Here the CDR3 reads CAWSVPTGTDTGELFF. The CDR3 region has the DNA TGTGCCTGGAGTGTACCTACAGGGACGGACACCGGGGAGCTGTTTTTT.

The chain employs TRBV4-1 and TRBJ1-1, with D tentatively TRBD1 (6 bases). From germline, CDR1 is MGHRA and CDR2 YSYEKL. V was clipped by 2 bases and J by 1 base, with 11 bases between them. This CDR3 contains 15 residues. CDR3 residues: CASSQTGTTNTEAFF. DNA for the CDR3: TGCGCCAGCAGCCAAACCGGGACAACGAACACTGAAGCTTTCTTT.